These 32 T cell receptor beta chains were all obtained from the same sample, sequenced in a study of blood T cell repertoires in COVID-19 (dated by TCRdb to the early 2020s). The receptor library was made with the immunoSEQ multiplex PCR assay. TCRdb obtained this table from immuneACCESS and retained in-frame rearrangements with V and J assigned. These tables miss some clones; where compared with another copy, unresolved V genes account for less than half of the shortfall, and the remainder is unexplained. The table for this sample lists over 300,000 clones; around 91% of them were counted only once. 6% to 7.5% of the sample goes to the ten largest clones. Sequencing was done on a sample of peripheral blood. The origin of the receptors is a man younger than 35 with active or convalescent COVID-19.

The chain joins TRBV6-1 to TRBJ1-1; 8 nucleotides align to TRBD1. With V trimmed by 3 bases and J by 5 bases, 5 bases remained unmatched. CDR1 MNHNS and CDR2 SASEGT come from the germline V gene. This CDR3 contains 14 residues. The DNA for the CDR3 is TGTGCCAGCAGTGACAGGGGGCTGGGGACTGAAGCTTTCTTT. It specifies CASSDRGLGTEAFF.

This rearrangement joins TRBV14 to TRBJ1-5; D may be TRBD1 (5 bases). The germline V gene has CDR1 SGHDN and CDR2 FVKESK. This CDR3 has 12 amino acids. The germline V and J ends were trimmed by 5 bases and 7 bases, with 9 bases remaining between them. The CDR3 DNA reads TGTGCCAGCAGCTTGGGGGGGCAGCCCCAGCATTTT. Translated, it gives CASSLGGQPQHF.

The gene calls are TRBV5-5 and TRBJ2-7, with D unclear. V was pared by 4 bases and J by 3 bases, with 5 bases between. This CDR3 is 11 amino acids long. Germline V gives CDR1 SGHKS, CDR2 YYEKEE (reference sequence). CDR3 loop: CASSANYEQYF. In DNA, the CDR3 is TGTGCCAGCAGCGCTAACTACGAGCAGTACTTC. Full variable domain (outside the CDR3, taken from reference TRBV5-5 and TRBJ2-7): DAGVTQSPTHLIKTRGQQVTLRCSPISGHKSVSWYQQVLGQGPQFIFQYYEKEERGRGNFPDRFSARQFPNYSSELNVNALLLGDSALYLCASSANYEQYFGPGTRLTVT.

The genes are TRBV6-1 and TRBJ1-6; D is possibly TRBD1 (6 bases). Trimming stripped 1 base from V and 8 bases from J, with 27 bases between. Germline assignment: CDR1 MNHNS and CDR2 SASEGT. CDR3 length: 20 amino acids. The DNA for the CDR3 is TGTGCCAGCAGTGAAGTTTTTTGGGACACCCGCCCCTCCTTCTATTCACCCCTCCACTTT. Amino acids: CASSEVFWDTRPSFYSPLHF.

As regards this clone: The same CDR3 is also encoded by other DNA sequences in this sample. The chain has TRBV3-1 (or the pseudogene TRBV3-2) and TRBJ1-5; no definite D call. Between the trimmed V and J ends, which lost 0 bases and 5 bases, there was a span of 5 bases. The CDR3 sequence is 13 residues long. Looked up from germline, CDR1 is LGHDT and CDR2 is YNNKEL (reference sequence). This CDR3 reads CASSQDRDQPQHF. CDR3 nucleotide sequence: TGTGCCAGCAGCCAAGATCGGGATCAGCCCCAGCATTTT.

This chain links TRBV28 with TRBJ2-1; the D gene is possibly TRBD1 (5 bases). This CDR3 is 16 amino acids long. Germline CDR1 and CDR2: MDHEN and SYDVKM. V lost 7 bases and J lost 0, with 16 bases in between. CDR3 bases: TGTGCCAGCATCGACAGACTGACGAGCTCCTACAATGAGCAGTTCTTC. Its translation: CASIDRLTSSYNEQFF.

The chain joins TRBV19 to TRBJ1-2; tentative D call: TRBD1 (5 bases). Germline V gene sequence: CDR1 LNHDA, CDR2 SQIVND (reference sequence). The ends were cut back, 6 bases at V and 8 bases at J, with 22 bases in the middle. This CDR3 spans 15 amino acids. CDR3 protein: CASRVGGHSQEGYTF. The CDR3 region has the DNA TGTGCCAGTAGGGTGGGCGGTCACTCACAGGAGGGCTACACCTTC.

The chain uses TRBV7-2 and TRBJ1-3; TRBD1 matches 7 bases. V gave up 3 bases and J gave up 4 bases; unmatched junction bases: 6. This CDR3 is 15 amino acids long. Per germline, CDR1 SGHTA and CDR2 FQGNSA. The DNA for the CDR3 is TGTGCCAGCAGCTTCCCCGACAGGGCCGGAAACACCATATATTTT. This translates into CASSFPDRAGNTIYF.

V and J are TRBV4-3 and TRBJ2-1; 8 nucleotides line up with TRBD2. The junction had 6 bases not matched to a gene; V was cut back by 1 base and J by 7 bases. CDR1 and CDR2 (germline): LGHNA, YSLEER. This CDR3 region has 15 residues. DNA of the CDR3: TGCGCCAGCAGCCAAGGTTCGGCGGGAGGAAATGAGCAGTTCTTC. Protein product: CASSQGSAGGNEQFF.

The chain joins TRBV5-6 to TRBJ2-5, with TRBD1 matching over 8 bases. V lost 2 bases, J lost 2 bases, and 8 bases stayed unmatched. This CDR3 comprises 16 residues. Germline assignment: CDR1 SGHDT and CDR2 YYEEEE. Here the CDR3 reads CASSLQGDSLQETQYF. CDR3 DNA: TGTGCCAGCAGCTTACAGGGGGATAGCTTGCAAGAGACCCAGTACTTC.

The table lists this clone with a count of one. V and J are TRBV19 and TRBJ2-2; D remains ambiguous. This CDR3 is built from 16 residues. Between the trimmed V and J ends, which lost 1 base and 5 bases, there was a span of 14 bases. CDR1 and CDR2 from the germline V gene are LNHDA and SQIVND (reference sequence). CDR3 region: CASSIGLGRWTGELFF. The CDR3 DNA follows: TGTGCCAGTAGTATAGGTTTGGGCAGGTGGACCGGGGAGCTGTTTTTT.

CDR3 sequence (DNA): TGCGCCAGCAGCCAAGTTGGCAGGGGGCCTGAAAAACTGTTTTTT. It specifies CASSQVGRGPEKLFF. The rearrangement uses TRBV4-1 and TRBJ1-4; TRBD1 matches 8 bases. This CDR3 spans 15 amino acids. V lost 1 base, J lost 7 bases, and 5 bases stayed unmatched. From germline, CDR1 is MGHRA and CDR2 YSYEKL.

The rearrangement joins TRBV7-2 to TRBJ1-4; D is unclear. The CDR3 covers 15 residues. Deletions cut 4 bases from V and 6 bases from J, with 15 bases between. In germline, CDR1 is SGHTA, CDR2 FQGNSA. This CDR3 is CASSSLGRRDEKLFF. In DNA, the CDR3 is TGTGCCAGCAGCTCCCTCGGCAGGCGAGATGAAAAACTGTTTTTT.

The chain is built from TRBV6-5 and TRBJ1-5, with 8 nucleotides matching TRBD1. This CDR3 contains 15 residues. Germline V lookup: CDR1 MNHEY, CDR2 SVGAGI. Trimming at V came to 0 bases and at J to 4 bases, leaving 2 bases not matched to a gene. The CDR3 nucleotides are TGTGCCAGCAGTTACTCGACAGGGGCAAATCAGCCCCAGCATTTT. This encodes CASSYSTGANQPQHF.

V and J are TRBV2 and TRBJ2-3; possible D gene TRBD1, 6 bases. Germline CDR1 and CDR2: SNHLY and FYNNEI. The CDR3 contains 15 residues. V was shortened by 7 bases and J by 0 bases, with 14 bases between the two germline ends. The CDR3 here is CASTLGHLSTDTQYF. DNA for the CDR3: TGTGCCAGCACACTGGGACATCTAAGCACAGATACGCAGTATTTT. Drawing the rest from reference TRBV2 and TRBJ2-3, the complete variable domain is EPEVTQTPSHQVTQMGQEVILRCVPISNHLYFYWYRQILGQKVEFLVSFYNNEISEKSEIFDDQFSVERPDGSNFTLKIRSTKLEDSAMYFCASTLGHLSTDTQYFGPGTRLTVL.

The chain carries TRBV7-9 and TRBJ1-5; TRBD1 agrees at 9 bases. From germline, CDR1 is SEHNR and CDR2 FQNEAQ (reference sequence). V was pared by 5 bases and J by 0 bases, with 11 bases of the junction left unmatched. The CDR3 covers 18 residues. The CDR3 region has the DNA TGTGCCAGCAGCCCGGGACAGGGAGCGGGAAATAGCAATCAGCCCCAGCATTTT. Protein sequence: CASSPGQGAGNSNQPQHF.

The genes are TRBV7-9 and TRBJ1-1; D perhaps matches TRBD1 (6 bases). Trimming removed 1 base from V and 0 bases from J, with 15 bases in between. There are 17 residues in the CDR3. Germline loops: CDR1 SEHNR, CDR2 FQNEAQ (reference sequence). The CDR3 here is CASSLGRQVTMNTEAFF. CDR3 DNA: TGTGCCAGCAGCTTAGGACGACAGGTTACCATGAACACTGAAGCTTTCTTT.

The chain recombines TRBV4-1 with TRBJ1-6, with D uncertain. V lost 1 base to trimming and J lost 2 bases, with 9 bases between them. Germline CDR1 MGHRA, CDR2 YSYEKL. The length of the CDR3 is 16 residues. The CDR3 loop reads CASSQAEGTYNSPLHF. CDR3 bases: TGCGCCAGCAGCCAAGCTGAGGGAACCTATAATTCACCCCTCCACTTT.

This clone was recorded a few times. V gene TRBV19 combines with J gene TRBJ1-5, with TRBD1 identical over 10 bases. V gave up 7 bases and J gave up 4 bases; unmatched junction bases: 4. Germline V gene lookup returns CDR1 LNHDA and CDR2 SQIVND (reference sequence). This CDR3 region has 14 residues. CDR3 in amino acids: CASNRDRGNQPQHF. The CDR3 DNA sequence: TGTGCCAGTAACCGGGACAGGGGTAATCAGCCCCAGCATTTT.

The count of this clone is one. The chain employs TRBV20-1 and TRBJ1-3; 8 bases are shared with TRBD1. Germline values: CDR1 DFQATT, CDR2 SNEGSKA (reference sequence). Unmatched junction bases numbered 10, after V lost 3 bases and J lost 3 bases. CDR3 length: 16 amino acids. The CDR3 loop reads CSASPGRGRGGNTIYF. CDR3 coding DNA: TGCAGTGCTAGTCCCGGCAGGGGGCGAGGTGGAAACACCATATATTTT.

V and J are TRBV7-2 and TRBJ2-1, with 9 bases aligning to TRBD1. The V gene end was trimmed by 5 bases and the J gene end by 9 bases; junction bases not matched to a gene: 5. Germline CDR1 SGHTA, CDR2 FQGNSA. The CDR3 contains 13 residues. The CDR3 loop is CASSRTGDGEQFF. For the CDR3, the DNA is TGTGCCAGCAGCCGGACAGGGGATGGTGAGCAGTTCTTC.

As for this clone: An end of the junction differs from the germline gene, which may be a read error. The chain has TRBV2 and TRBJ2-4; 13 bases match TRBD2. CDR1 is SNHLY and CDR2 is FYNNEI in the germline V gene. The CDR3 is 17 amino acids. In DNA, the CDR3 is TGTGCCAGCAGAGAAGGACTAGCGGGAGCGAGAGAAAACATTCAGTACTTC. Protein sequence: CASREGLAGARENIQYF. The variable domain in full, completed from reference TRBV2 and TRBJ2-4, reads EPEVTQTPSHQVTQMGQEVILRCVPISNHLYFYWYRQILGQKVEFLVSFYNNEISEKSEIFDDQFSVERPDGSNFTLKIRSTKLEDSAMYFCASREGLAGARENIQYFGAGTRLSVL.

The V gene is TRBV4-1, the J gene TRBJ1-1; D is possibly TRBD1 (5 bases). V gave up 2 bases and J gave up 5 bases, with 9 bases separating them. The germline CDR1 and CDR2 sequences are MGHRA and YSYEKL. CDR3 length: 13 residues. The CDR3 DNA reads TGCGCCAGCAGCCAATTCGGGGGGACTGAAGCTTTCTTT. Translation: CASSQFGGTEAFF.

This chain links TRBV4-1 with TRBJ1-6, with D possibly TRBD1 on 5 matching bases. Trimming removed 1 base from V and 7 bases from J, with 11 bases in between. Germline-derived CDR1 and CDR2 are MGHRA and YSYEKL. CDR3 size: 15 residues. CDR3 in amino acids: CASSQAGRANSPLHF. The DNA of the CDR3 is TGCGCCAGCAGCCAAGCCGGCAGGGCCAATTCACCCCTCCACTTT.

The J gene is TRBJ2-7, the V gene TRBV15; the D gene is possibly TRBD1 (5 bases). Looked up from germline, CDR1 is LNHNV and CDR2 is YYDKDF (reference sequence). This CDR3 has 15 residues. V gave up 0 bases and J gave up 2 bases, with 11 bases separating them. CDR3 DNA sequence: TGTGCCACCAGCAGAGAGAGACAGACCCCCTACGAGCAGTACTTC. Translated, it gives CATSRERQTPYEQYF. The full variable domain, rest sourced from reference TRBV15 and TRBJ2-7, is DAMVIQNPRYQVTQFGKPVTLSCSQTLNHNVMYWYQQKSSQAPKLLFHYYDKDFNNEADTPDNFQSRRPNTSFCFLDIRSPGLGDTAMYLCATSRERQTPYEQYFGPGTRLTVT.

J is TRBJ1-1 and V is TRBV11-3; TRBD1 is a possible D gene (6 bases). Between the trimmed V and J ends, which lost 2 bases and 1 base, there was a span of 11 bases. The germline V gene has CDR1 SGHNT and CDR2 YENEEA. The CDR3 length is 15 residues. The CDR3 sequence is CASSLSRGPNTEAFF. The CDR3 DNA follows: TGTGCCAGCAGCTTATCGCGGGGGCCGAACACTGAAGCTTTCTTT. Full variable domain (remainder filled in from reference TRBV11-3 and TRBJ1-1): EAGVVQSPRYKIIEKKQPVAFWCNPISGHNTLYWYLQNLGQGPELLIRYENEEAVDDSQLPKDRFSAERLKGVDSTLKIQPAELGDSAVYLCASSLSRGPNTEAFFGQGTRLTVV.

This chain links TRBV7-6 with TRBJ2-7, with D possibly TRBD1 on 6 matching bases. This CDR3 has 15 residues. Trimming took off 5 bases at V and 5 bases at J, with 19 bases between the two ends. The germline CDR1 and CDR2 sequences are SGHVS and FNYEAQ. CDR3 residues: CASSRNYRAADEQYF. CDR3 bases: TGTGCCAGCAGCCGAAATTACAGGGCCGCCGACGAGCAGTACTTC.

This rearrangement joins TRBV4-3 to TRBJ1-1; TRBD1 matches at 7 bases. The CDR3 spans 15 residues. Germline CDR1 LGHNA, CDR2 YSLEER. Germline trimming cut 4 bases from V and 2 bases from J; bases unmatched to any gene: 7. The CDR3 region is CASSRGGLINTEAFF. The CDR3, as DNA: TGCGCCAGCAGCCGAGGGGGCTTAATAAACACTGAAGCTTTCTTT.

The genes are TRBV6-2 or TRBV6-3 and TRBJ2-5, with D possibly matching TRBD2 (6 bases). The ends were cut back, 4 bases at V and 5 bases at J, with 14 bases in the middle. Germline V gene data show CDR1 as MNHEY and CDR2 as SVGEGT. CDR3 length: 14 residues. The CDR3 DNA sequence: TGTGCCAGCAGTTCTTTAGCGGTGCGGGAGACCCAGTACTTC. Its translation: CASSSLAVRETQYF.

V usage is TRBV5-5 and J usage is TRBJ1-6; D is undetermined. This CDR3 has 15 residues. Trimming took 0 bases from V and 5 from J, leaving 9 bases between them. The germline gives CDR1 SGHKS, CDR2 YYEKEE (reference sequence). CDR3 sequence: CASSLDGWNNSPLHF. Written as DNA, the CDR3 is TGTGCCAGCAGCTTGGACGGGTGGAATAATTCACCCCTCCACTTT.

This chain uses TRBV5-1 with TRBJ2-1; TRBD2 matches 11 bases. J was trimmed by 10 bases and V by 3 bases; bases with no gene match: 9. The CDR3 covers 15 residues. Per the germline V gene, CDR1 is SGHRS and CDR2 is YFSETQ. The CDR3 nucleotides read TGCGCCAGCAGCTCGGATAGCGGGAGGGCCCAGGAGCAGTTCTTC. Translating it yields CASSSDSGRAQEQFF.

The CDR3 DNA sequence: TGCGCCAGCAGCCAAGGACAGGGGGGGATCGTCGGTGGCTACACCTTC. Protein: CASSQGQGGIVGGYTF. The chain combines TRBV4-3 with TRBJ1-2, with 9 bases that match TRBD1. Unmatched junction bases numbered 10, after V lost 1 base and J lost 7 bases. The germline V gene encodes CDR1 LGHNA and CDR2 YSLEER. The CDR3 has 16 amino acids.